This TCR beta chain was profiled in a study of CD8 T cells in ankylosing spondylitis. Study observations and caveats: Disease-associated clones were reportedly significantly overrepresented in matched ankylosing spondylitis synovial fluid. Some motif variants were previously reported in reactive arthritis synovial fluid and blood. A TCR beta motif of 7 or 8 highly homologous variants appeared characteristic of ankylosing spondylitis blood.

This clonotype was observed a few times. Its antigen is not known. Quantitative 5'-RACE with molecular barcodes was used to make the TCR beta libraries. One entry per CDR3 protein results from TCRdb running MiXCR on the 5' RACE reads. The data show some 200,000 distinct CDR3 sequences, with around 13% seen just once and 16% held by the top ten. CDR3 length equals 13 residues. Germline V gene lookup returns CDR1 LNHDA and CDR2 SQIVND (reference sequence). V was shortened by 3 bases and J by 5 bases, with 11 bases between the two germline ends. This receptor was obtained from a male donor with ankylosing spondylitis or in good health (not recorded which). Sequencing was done on a sample of blood, either unsorted or a sorted T cell fraction (not recorded which). The chain recombines TRBV19 with TRBJ2-7, with D possibly being TRBD1 (5 bases). CDR3 DNA sequence: TGTGCCAGTAGTATTGGGGCAGCCAACGAGCAGTACTTC. It specifies CASSIGAANEQYF.